The rows below give T cell receptor beta chains drawn from one sample of a study of T cell changes during pregnancy in multiple sclerosis. Sequencing used immunoSEQ multiplex PCR; TCRdb keeps in-frame clones, though not all of them. Of more than 55,000 clones in the sample, less than 95% are singletons; the top ten hold approximately 6.1%. This sample comprised peripheral blood, obtained in the third trimester of pregnancy. The origin of the receptors is a female donor in good health, enrolled as a control in a pregnancy study. Each CDR3 is given with its conserved first and last residue. The D gene is left open where the match is weak. Not every row has a clone size; where given, it reads once, few, many or a size class.

CDR3,DNA,J,size,V,D
CASSLLWETQYF,TGTGCCAGCAGCTTACTATGGGAGACCCAGTACTTC,TRBJ2-5,NA,TRBV11-2,NA
CASSLGWTAISGNTIYF,TGCGCCAGCAGCTTGGGATGGACAGCAATTTCTGGAAACACCATATATTTT,TRBJ1-3,once,TRBV5-1,NA
CSAGEGANYEQYF,TGCAGCGCCGGAGAGGGGGCGAATTACGAGCAGTACTTC,TRBJ2-7,NA,TRBV29-1,TRBD1
CASSDASFSGGYTF,TGTGCCAGCAGCGACGCAAGTTTCTCGGGAGGCTACACCTTC,TRBJ1-2,NA,TRBV9,NA
CSGSDRAGLEQFF,TGCAGCGGATCGGACAGGGCCGGTTTGGAGCAGTTCTTC,TRBJ2-1,once,TRBV29-1,TRBD1
CASSLQAPGNTIYF,TGTGCCAGCAGCTTACAGGCCCCTGGAAACACCATATATTTT,TRBJ1-3,NA,TRBV5-5,NA
CASSEVISGRAGELFF,TGTGCCAGCAGCGAAGTAATTAGCGGGAGAGCCGGGGAGCTGTTTTTT,TRBJ2-2,NA,TRBV6-1,TRBD2
CASSLRGETDTQYF,TGTGCCAGCAGCTTACGGGGGGAGACAGATACGCAGTATTTT,TRBJ2-3,NA,TRBV11-3,TRBD2
CASSPSLAASYEQYF,TGTGCCAGCTCACCATCACTAGCGGCCTCCTACGAGCAGTACTTC,TRBJ2-7,NA,TRBV18,TRBD2
CAWSVSNPNRANEKLFF,TGTGCCTGGAGTGTATCCAACCCGAATCGGGCTAATGAAAAACTGTTTTTT,TRBJ1-4,NA,TRBV30,NA
CASSPRLTGDTEAFF,TGTGCCAGCTCACCACGCTTGACAGGAGACACTGAAGCTTTCTTT,TRBJ1-1,NA,TRBV18,NA
CASSELAPGSNEKLFF,TGTGCCAGCAGTGAATTAGCTCCGGGATCTAATGAAAAACTGTTTTTT,TRBJ1-4,NA,TRBV25-1,NA
CAWSPGQGNTEAFF,TGTGCCTGGAGCCCGGGACAGGGAAATACTGAAGCTTTCTTT,TRBJ1-1,NA,TRBV30,TRBD1
CASSPPDRGLNQPQHF,TGTGCCAGCTCACCGCCCGACAGGGGGCTCAATCAGCCCCAGCATTTT,TRBJ1-5,NA,TRBV18,TRBD1
CATSRVFAGGPISQPQHF,TGTGCCACCAGCAGAGTTTTTGCGGGGGGCCCTATTAGTCAGCCCCAGCATTTT,TRBJ1-5,NA,TRBV15,NA
CACTGGHEQYF,TGTGCCTGTACCGGGGGGCACGAGCAGTACTTC,TRBJ2-7,NA,TRBV30,NA
CASSPPDNEQFF,TGTGCCAGCAGCCCCCCGGACAATGAGCAGTTCTTC,TRBJ2-1,NA,TRBV7-2,NA
CASSLSDRGYEQYF,TGTGCCAGCAGCTTAAGCGACAGGGGTTACGAGCAGTACTTC,TRBJ2-7,once,TRBV7-6,TRBD1
CASSLELAADTQYF,TGTGCCAGCAGCCTGGAACTAGCGGCAGATACGCAGTATTTT,TRBJ2-3,once,TRBV7-8,TRBD2
CASSLDLAPNTEAFF,TGTGCCAGCAGCTTAGATCTGGCCCCCAACACTGAAGCTTTCTTT,TRBJ1-1,NA,TRBV11-2,NA
CASSYRGGEDKNIQYF,TGTGCCAGCAGTTACCGTGGCGGGGAGGACAAAAACATTCAGTACTTC,TRBJ2-4,NA,TRBV6-6,NA
CASSPQVPTEAFF,TGTGCCAGCTCACCTCAGGTCCCAACTGAAGCTTTCTTT,TRBJ1-1,NA,TRBV18,NA
CASSPGGGVDTQYF,TGTGCCAGTAGTCCTGGCGGGGGGGTAGATACGCAGTATTTT,TRBJ2-3,NA,TRBV19,TRBD2
CASSVDRGFGYNEQFF,TGTGCCAGCAGTGTGGACAGGGGATTTGGATACAATGAGCAGTTCTTC,TRBJ2-1,few,TRBV25-1,TRBD1
CASSYGGRGQETQYF,TGTGCCAGCAGTTACGGGGGGAGGGGACAAGAGACCCAGTACTTC,TRBJ2-5,NA,TRBV6-5,TRBD2
CASSVEREGLGEQYF,TGTGCCAGCAGTGTGGAGCGGGAGGGCCTAGGCGAGCAGTACTTC,TRBJ2-7,few,TRBV2,TRBD2
CASSHQQGKWTEAFF,TGTGCCAGCAGCCATCAACAGGGAAAGTGGACTGAAGCTTTCTTT,TRBJ1-1,NA,TRBV5-4,NA
CASSLTGTSHYNEQFF,TGTGCCAGCAGCTTAACGGGGACTAGCCATTACAATGAGCAGTTCTTC,TRBJ2-1,NA,TRBV7-2,TRBD2
CSVGQGEGETQYF,TGCAGCGTTGGACAGGGGGAGGGGGAGACCCAGTACTTC,TRBJ2-5,NA,TRBV29-1,TRBD1
CASSPAADYEQYF,TGTGCCAGCAGCCCTGCGGCAGACTACGAGCAGTACTTC,TRBJ2-7,once,TRBV13,NA
CATSRDGSGGYTDTQYF,TGTGCCACCAGCAGAGATGGTAGCGGGGGCTACACAGATACGCAGTATTTT,TRBJ2-3,NA,TRBV15,TRBD2
CARSLGTGFGYGYTF,TGTGCCAGAAGCTTGGGAACAGGGTTTGGGTATGGCTACACCTTC,TRBJ1-2,NA,TRBV5-3,NA
CAWTTDSPNQPQHF,TGTGCCTGGACAACCGACAGCCCCAATCAGCCCCAGCATTTT,TRBJ1-5,NA,TRBV30,NA
CASSVATGGSSYNEQFF,TGTGCCAGCAGCGTAGCGACAGGGGGGAGCTCCTACAATGAGCAGTTCTTC,TRBJ2-1,NA,TRBV9,TRBD1
CATSIGGAPYEQYF,TGTGCCACCAGCATTGGCGGGGCCCCCTACGAGCAGTACTTC,TRBJ2-7,NA,TRBV15,NA
CASSIGQAHNEQFF,TGTGCCAGTAGTATAGGACAGGCGCACAATGAGCAGTTCTTC,TRBJ2-1,NA,TRBV19,NA
CASLGGAEAFF,TGTGCCAGCCTAGGCGGGGCTGAAGCTTTCTTT,TRBJ1-1,few,TRBV6-5,NA
CASSPPSGARNEQFF,TGTGCCAGCAGCCCTCCTAGCGGGGCCCGCAATGAGCAGTTCTTC,TRBJ2-1,once,TRBV5-4,TRBD2
CSAKGWSQYNEKLFF,TGCAGCGCCAAGGGGTGGAGTCAGTATAATGAAAAACTGTTTTTC,TRBJ1-4,NA,TRBV29-1,NA
CSVLGTSGSSVNEQFF,TGCAGCGTCCTTGGGACTAGCGGGAGCTCGGTCAATGAGCAGTTCTTC,TRBJ2-1,NA,TRBV29-1,TRBD2
CASSLDLTGVRGYTF,TGTGCCAGCAGCTTGGACTTAACAGGGGTGAGGGGCTACACCTTC,TRBJ1-2,NA,TRBV5-4,TRBD1